The clone carrying this T cell receptor (beta chain) was seen more than once but under ten times. Its antigen is unknown. The sample is drawn from a study of memory CD4+ T cells and cytomegalovirus serostatus. Overall study context: Donors were healthy Belgian adults, 9 CMV seropositive and fewer than 30 seronegative. Notes on the study in general: Of under 200 reported CMV TCRbeta sequences, around 63 were found in memory CD4+ repertoires.

Here immunoSEQ multiplex PCR was the method, and the copy in TCRdb shows in-frame clones only, minus some. Among under 80,000 clones listed, around 80% were seen once. Single viable CD3+CD4+CD8-CD45RO+ cells were sorted as the memory CD4+ T cells. Serum IgG to CMV pp150, pp28, p38 and p52 defined serostatus. CDR3 length: 12 amino acids. The V gene's germline CDR1 is GTSNPN and CDR2 SVGIG (reference sequence). V was clipped by 1 base and J by 0 bases, with 3 bases between them. The chain recombines TRBV30 with TRBJ1-1, with no clear D. Sequencing was carried out using memory CD4+ T cells from blood. This clonotype was obtained from an adult in good health and CMV-seropositive. The CDR3 DNA follows: TGTGCCTGGAGTGACATGAACACTGAAGCTTTCTTT. Translating gives CAWSDMNTEAFF.